One sample yielded the 7 T cell receptor beta chains listed below, sequenced in a study of memory CD4+ T cells and cytomegalovirus serostatus. Data came from immunoSEQ multiplex PCR; TCRdb stores just in-frame clones and leaves some out. Here the sample spans some 53,000 clones, 60% to 80% being singletons. Single viable CD3+CD4+CD8-CD45RO+ cells were sorted as the memory CD4+ T cells. Sequencing was done on a sample of memory CD4+ T cells from blood. The source is an adult in good health and CMV-seronegative.

The chain combines TRBV7-2 with TRBJ2-5; maybe TRBD2 (6 bases). The J call may be mistaken, given a closer DNA end match to TRBJ2-7. Per germline, CDR1 SGHTA and CDR2 FQGNSA. This CDR3 comprises 14 residues. In nucleotides, the CDR3 is TGTGCCAGCAGCTTAGTGTCTAGCGCCGGCGAGCAGTACTTC. Amino acids: CASSLVSSAGEQYF.

This clone was counted many times. V gene TRBV7-9 combines with J gene TRBJ1-2; D possibly corresponds to TRBD1 (6 bases). Trimming shortened V by 2 bases and J by 8 bases, and 12 bases separated the two germline ends. Germline CDR1 SEHNR, CDR2 FQNEAQ (reference sequence). This CDR3 region has 13 residues. The CDR3 spells CASSLRGGQGYTF. As DNA, the CDR3 is TGTGCCAGCAGCTTACGGGGGGGGCAGGGCTACACCTTC.

V is TRBV30 and J is TRBJ2-1, with D perhaps TRBD2 (5 bases). The CDR3 length is 14 residues. Per the germline V gene, CDR1 is GTSNPN and CDR2 is SVGIG (reference sequence). The germline V and J ends were trimmed by 4 bases and 1 base, with 11 bases remaining between them. The DNA of the CDR3 is TGTGCCTGGATGGTCGAGCGGTCCTACAATGAGCAGTTCTTC. This encodes CAWMVERSYNEQFF. Full variable domain (rest looked up from reference TRBV30 and TRBJ2-1): SQTIHQWPATLVQPVGSPLSLECTVEGTSNPNLYWYRQAAGRGLQLLFYSVGIGQISSEVPQNLSASRPQDRQFILSSKKLLLSDSGFYLCAWMVERSYNEQFFGPGTRLTVL.

This clone was seen only once. The J gene is TRBJ1-1, the V gene TRBV9; D gene uncertain. Germline CDR1 SGDLS, CDR2 YYNGEE. V lost 1 base to trimming and J lost 11 bases, with 15 bases between them. The CDR3 sequence is 13 residues long. Here the CDR3 DNA reads TGTGCCAGCAGCGTAAACGTAGGTGGGGTTGCTTTCTTT. This sequence encodes CASSVNVGGVAFF.

The rearrangement links TRBV19 to TRBJ1-6; D is perhaps TRBD1 (5 bases). V was cut by 8 bases and J by 6 bases, with 11 bases left in between. CDR1 is LNHDA, CDR2 SQIVND, per germline (reference sequence). The CDR3 contains 13 residues. The CDR3 protein is CASGVQGNSPLHF. The DNA for the CDR3 is TGTGCCAGTGGGGTTCAGGGTAATTCACCCCTCCACTTT.

The chain is built from TRBV11-2 and TRBJ1-6, with 9 bases that match TRBD1. CDR3 length equals 15 residues. Trimming at V came to 3 bases and at J to 9 bases, leaving 6 bases not matched to a gene. Germline V lookup: CDR1 SGHAT, CDR2 FQNNGV. In nucleotides, the CDR3 is TGTGCCAGCAGCTTCGGGGGACAGGGAAGTTCACCCCTCCACTTT. It codes for CASSFGGQGSSPLHF.

The CDR3 coding sequence is TGTGCCAGCAGTGACTCACCCTTCGGGTCCTCGATTAATGAGCAGTTCTTC. This codes for CASSDSPFGSSINEQFF. The J gene is TRBJ2-1, the V gene TRBV6-4; D unclear. Germline CDR1 and CDR2: MRHNA and SNTAGT. V was cut by 0 bases and J by 7 bases, with 19 bases left in between. The CDR3 contains 17 residues.